This T cell receptor beta chain was sequenced for a study of blood T cell repertoires in COVID-19 (dated by TCRdb to 2020 to 2021). Background for the entire study: Samples covering the acute and convalescent phases of COVID-19 were provided by collaborators in the United States, Italy and Spain. The prospective study material was composed of cDNA or gDNA derived from T cells, B-cell-depleted T cells, or PBMCs. Subjects who had been exposed to COVID-19, were actively infected with it, or had recovered from it provided the deeply sampled blood TCRbeta repertoires that made up the dataset. The repertoires were released in a freely available public database intended as a resource for research on the immune response to SARS-CoV-2. Samples came from the ongoing ImmuneRACE study (first 160 participants) plus 1,254 subjects from 6 global collaborators. Nearly every sample came with metadata listing a de-identified subject ID, COVID-19 status, age in years and sex. Where available, HLA class I and class II types were taken from metadata supplied by the sample provider and were not determined by assay-based typing. Study-wide findings and limitations: The quantity of clinical and demographic metadata differed by source and by participant and was supplied without curation.

TCRbeta CDR3 regions were amplified from genomic DNA using the immunoSEQ Assay, a bias-controlled multiplex PCR. Concerning the study's data processing: The number of nucleated cells in each sample was estimated by amplification of reference gene primers within the assay. Sequence reads were collapsed and filtered to measure the absolute abundance of every unique TCRbeta CDR3 rearrangement. For each sample, productive Simpson clonality was calculated as the square root of Simpson's diversity index over productive rearrangements. TCRdb carries this immuneACCESS record with in-frame sequences only. Its versions omit some clonotypes, under half of them owing to an unresolved V gene in the studies checked, with the rest unexplained. Clone size and V and J calls were adopted from that table, with D and trimming inferred from the DNA. Counted in this sample were about 180,000 clones; about 88% of them appeared once. The ten largest make up approximately 9% of the sample.

Note on this clone: Its binding antigen is unknown. No clone much larger than this one lies a single base away; base qualities are absent.

V sheds 8 bases and J sheds 2 bases, leaving 16 bases between their ends. The germline V gene provides CDR1 SNHLY and CDR2 FYNNEI. Measured from the cysteine to the phenylalanine, the CDR3 is 15 residues long. Of all the DNA, just the CDR3 is kept, 45 bases in frame from base 1. Participants in the prospective study were aged 18 to 89 years, lived in 20 to 25 United States geographic areas, and enrolled through a virtual design. To assign participants to cohorts, the prospective study relied on clinical history that participants themselves reported in a screening survey and a study questionnaire. Recovered participants in ImmuneRACE Cohort 3 were defined as having two consecutive negative NP/OP PCR tests, clearance from a healthcare professional, or resolution of symptoms. Mobile phlebotomists in the prospective study collected whole blood, serum and a nasopharyngeal or oropharyngeal swab from every participant. Prospective study participants could optionally give additional blood draws and questionnaires over an approximately two-month period. Before DNA extraction, blood samples from the prospective study were shipped at room temperature or frozen.

Sequencing used PBMCs or T cells enriched from blood (not recorded which). Rearrangement joined TRBV2 to TRBJ2-1; the D region possibly corresponds to TRBD2 (6 bases align). The clonotype was recovered from a woman aged 18-35 years who had recovered from COVID-19. The nucleotide sequence reads as follows: TGTGCCAGCGGCGCGGGGACCCCCACCTACAATGAGCAGTTCTTC. This is translated as CASGAGTPTYNEQFF.